Listed below are T cell receptor beta chains from one sample, sequenced in a study of radiation and T cells in renal cell carcinoma. Clones were sequenced by immunoSEQ multiplex PCR, and TCRdb holds only the in-frame ones, with some missing. Of approximately 150,000 clones listed, 88% were seen once; the top ten hold approximately 4%. The sequenced sample was blood, obtained from a patient whose treatment included radiotherapy and nephrectomy. The source is a woman in her 70s with renal cell carcinoma. The CDR3 runs from the conserved cysteine through the conserved F or W. D genes are given only for firm matches. Clone size is given for some rows only: seen once, a few or many times, or a class if the clone is expanded.

CASSWRQGSYEQYF TGCGCCAGCAGCTGGAGACAGGGCTCCTACGAGCAGTACTTC TRBV5-1 TRBD1 . TRBJ2-7
CSGQQGLNTEAFF TGCAGCGGCCAACAGGGATTGAACACTGAAGCTTTCTTT TRBV29-1 . few TRBJ1-1
CASSLQETQYF TGCGCCAGCAGCTTACAAGAGACCCAGTACTTC TRBV5-1 . . TRBJ2-5
CASSLAGGAGTYEQYF TGTGCCAGCAGCTTAGCTGGTGGCGCTGGGACCTACGAGCAGTACTTC TRBV7-2 . . TRBJ2-7
CASSFQGQGADTQYF TGCGCCAGCAGCTTCCAGGGACAGGGGGCAGATACGCAGTATTTT TRBV5-1 TRBD1 . TRBJ2-3
CASSQANNRGTEQFF TGCGCCAGCAGCCAAGCGAATAACAGGGGAACTGAGCAGTTCTTC TRBV4-3 TRBD1 once TRBJ2-1
CASSLQGTGNTIYF TGCGCCAGCAGCTTACAGGGTACTGGAAACACCATATATTTT TRBV5-1 . . TRBJ1-3
CASSRDYHNEQFF TGTGCCAGCAGCCGGGACTACCACAATGAGCAGTTCTTC TRBV6-6 TRBD2 . TRBJ2-1
CATLGGGLNTEAFF TGTGCCACGCTTGGGGGCGGGTTGAACACTGAAGCTTTCTTT TRBV10-3 . . TRBJ1-1
CASSAFTGGRDTQYF TGTGCCAGTAGTGCCTTCACAGGGGGTAGGGATACGCAGTATTTT TRBV19 TRBD1 once TRBJ2-3
CATRRVGTGELFF TGTGCCACCCGCAGGGTGGGCACCGGGGAGCTGTTTTTT TRBV19 . few TRBJ2-2
CASSLGQGFTEAFF TGTGCCAGCAGCTTGGGACAGGGATTCACTGAAGCTTTCTTT TRBV5-5 TRBD1 . TRBJ1-1
CASSPNSGNTIYF TGTGCCAGCAGTCCCAACTCTGGAAACACCATATATTTT TRBV27 . . TRBJ1-3
CATSSPTHEQYF TGTGCCACCAGCAGCCCTACACACGAGCAGTACTTC TRBV15 . once TRBJ2-7
CASSQDYGGPTYEQYF TGCGCCAGCAGCCAAGATTACGGGGGCCCAACCTACGAGCAGTACTTC TRBV4-3 . . TRBJ2-7
CASSAATKTGELFF TGTGCCAGCAGCGCCGCTACTAAGACCGGGGAGCTGTTTTTT TRBV9 . . TRBJ2-2
CSVPGQGVSGELFF TGCAGCGTGCCGGGACAGGGGGTTTCCGGGGAGCTGTTTTTT TRBV29-1 TRBD1 once TRBJ2-2
CASSGLSGGAGEQYF TGTGCCAGCAGTGGGTTGAGCGGGGGGGCCGGCGAGCAGTACTTC TRBV6-6 TRBD2 . TRBJ2-7
CASSHGWGSTNYGYTF TGCGCCAGCAGCCACGGGTGGGGGTCCACTAACTATGGCTACACCTTC TRBV5-1 . . TRBJ1-2
CASSAVTGVGGELFF TGCGCCAGCAGCGCCGTCACAGGGGTAGGCGGGGAGCTGTTTTTT TRBV5-1 TRBD1 . TRBJ2-2
CASSQEGSGRSYEQYF TGTGCCAGCAGCCAAGAGGGGAGCGGGAGATCCTACGAGCAGTACTTC TRBV4-2 TRBD2 few TRBJ2-7
CASSAIYEQYF TGTGCCAGCAGCGCTATATACGAGCAGTACTTC TRBV7-2 . . TRBJ2-7
CASSPDGSQPQHF TGTGCCAGTAGCCCGGACGGGTCCCAGCCCCAGCATTTT TRBV19 . . TRBJ1-5
CASSLIGAGGPLVNEQFF TGCGCCAGCAGCTTGATAGGCGCGGGGGGGCCCCTTGTCAATGAGCAGTTCTTC TRBV5-1 TRBD2 . TRBJ2-1
CASSPKQGSEQYF TGTGCCAGCTCCCCGAAACAGGGTTCCGAGCAGTACTTC TRBV18 . once TRBJ2-7
CASSEGADWDGQYF TGTGCCAGCAGTGAAGGGGCGGATTGGGATGGGCAGTACTTC TRBV6-1 . . TRBJ2-7
CASSPLEGNQPQHF TGTGCCAGCAGCCCACTTGAAGGGAATCAGCCCCAGCATTTT TRBV28 . . TRBJ1-5
CASSSTRDSYGYTF TGTGCCAGCAGCTCTACTCGGGACAGCTATGGCTACACCTTC TRBV11-2 TRBD1 . TRBJ1-2
CASSSAGVNTEAFF TGTGCCAGCAGTTCGGCAGGAGTTAACACTGAAGCTTTCTTT TRBV28 . . TRBJ1-1
CASGSLSTDTQYF TGTGCCAGCGGCAGCTTAAGCACAGATACGCAGTATTTT TRBV9 . . TRBJ2-3
CASSPGRFTYEQYF TGTGCCAGCAGCCCTGGACGGTTTACCTACGAGCAGTACTTC TRBV7-8 . few TRBJ2-7
CASRLTGFQETQYF TGTGCCAGCAGACTCACAGGGTTCCAAGAGACCCAGTACTTC TRBV5-6 . . TRBJ2-5
CASSFPPTDTQYF TGTGCCAGTAGCTTCCCCCCGACAGATACGCAGTATTTT TRBV19 . . TRBJ2-3
CASSDRIGNTIYF TGTGCCAGCAGTGACAGGATCGGAAACACCATATATTTT TRBV28 . . TRBJ1-3
CASSESTQTGSAKNIQYF TGTGCCAGCAGTGAATCCACGCAAACGGGATCGGCCAAAAACATTCAGTACTTC TRBV25-1 . . TRBJ2-4
CASSSRGGLGTEAFF TGTGCCAGCAGTTCCCGTGGAGGGTTAGGGACTGAAGCTTTCTTT TRBV28 . few TRBJ1-1
CASRREYGYTF TGTGCCAGCCGCAGGGAGTATGGCTACACCTTC TRBV6-1 . . TRBJ1-2
CASSHRDASNQPQHF TGTGCCAGTAGTCACCGGGACGCAAGCAATCAGCCCCAGCATTTT TRBV19 . . TRBJ1-5
CASSHRVLNEQFF TGCGCCAGCAGCCACCGAGTACTTAATGAGCAGTTCTTC TRBV4-1 . . TRBJ2-1
CASSSRTSGLQETQYF TGTGCCAGTAGTAGCCGGACTAGCGGGTTACAAGAGACCCAGTACTTC TRBV19 TRBD2 . TRBJ2-5
CASSLASTNEKLFF TGTGCCAGCAGTTTGGCTTCAACTAATGAAAAACTGTTTTTT TRBV6-6 . . TRBJ1-4
CASGTGRGNEQFF TGTGCCAGCGGGACAGGCCGGGGCAATGAGCAGTTCTTC TRBV9 TRBD1 . TRBJ2-1
CATRILRVGTTEAFF TGTGCCACCCGAATACTTCGGGTGGGCACCACTGAAGCTTTCTTT TRBV28 . . TRBJ1-1
CASSLGDTSGNTIYF TGTGCCAGCAGCTTGGGGGACACCTCTGGAAACACCATATATTTT TRBV5-8 . . TRBJ1-3
CASMRSPGQPQHF TGTGCCAGCATGAGAAGCCCGGGTCAGCCCCAGCATTTT TRBV27 . . TRBJ1-5
CASSILAGGPNIQYF TGTGCCAGTAGTATCTTAGCGGGGGGTCCAAACATTCAGTACTTC TRBV19 TRBD2 once TRBJ2-4
CAWSVGTGAEKLFF TGTGCCTGGAGTGTTGGGACAGGGGCCGAAAAACTGTTTTTT TRBV30 TRBD1 . TRBJ1-4
CSVEDRGQTLYSGNTIYF TGCAGCGTTGAAGACAGGGGGCAAACCCTCTACTCTGGAAACACCATATATTTT TRBV29-1 TRBD1 . TRBJ1-3
CSVGTGISTDTQYF TGCAGCGTTGGGACCGGAATAAGCACAGATACGCAGTATTTT TRBV29-1 . once TRBJ2-3
CASSMGFGASRSEQYF TGTGCCAGTAGTATGGGCTTCGGGGCTTCCCGGTCCGAGCAGTACTTC TRBV19 . . TRBJ2-7
CASSTNQDRGKRRYTF TGTGCCAGTAGTACAAACCAGGACAGGGGGAAAAGACGCTACACCTTC TRBV19 TRBD1 . TRBJ1-2
CASSVPSGGAPNTGELFF TGTGCCAGCAGCGTACCTAGCGGGGGGGCACCGAACACCGGGGAGCTGTTTTTT TRBV9 TRBD2 . TRBJ2-2
CASSSYDRGYNGELFF TGTGCCAGCAGTTCCTATGACAGGGGGTATAACGGGGAGCTGTTTTTT TRBV27 TRBD1 . TRBJ2-2
CASSYGQSSYNEQFF TGTGCCAGCAGTTACGGGCAGAGCTCCTACAATGAGCAGTTCTTC TRBV6-5 . . TRBJ2-1